Listed below are T cell receptor beta chains from one sample, sequenced in a study of blood T cell repertoires in COVID-19. Sequenced by immunoSEQ multiplex PCR; TCRdb stores in-frame clones only, minus some. Here the sample spans around 180,000 clones, approximately 85% being singletons. Sequenced material: peripheral blood. All receptors derive from a human donor with active or convalescent COVID-19. The donor label of this sample is uncertain. The CDR3 runs from the conserved cysteine through the conserved F or W. Each record gives: J gene, V gene, CDR3 length, D gene, clone size, CDR3 protein, CDR3 DNA. D genes are given only for firm matches. Clone size appears in some rows only: once, few, many, or a class for an expanded clone.

TRBJ2-2	TRBV3-1/TRBV3-2	12	NA	NA	CASSPQGLELFF	TGTGCCAGCAGCCCCCAGGGACTGGAGCTGTTTTTT
TRBJ2-3	TRBV5-6	13	NA	NA	CASSFSSTDTQYF	TGTGCCAGCAGCTTTTCTAGCACAGATACGCAGTATTTT
TRBJ2-5	TRBV4-1	17	TRBD1	NA	CASSPRTGTTLGETQYF	TGCGCCAGCAGCCCCCGGACAGGGACAACCCTTGGAGAGACCCAGTACTTC
TRBJ1-6	TRBV28	15	TRBD1	NA	CASTPGDRVGSPLHF	TGTGCCAGCACCCCCGGGGACAGGGTCGGCTCACCCCTCCACTTT
TRBJ2-7	TRBV5-6	15	TRBD2	once	CASSFGTSDNYEQYF	TGTGCCAGCAGCTTTGGGACTAGCGATAACTACGAGCAGTACTTC
TRBJ1-1	TRBV18	13	NA	NA	CASSPLQDSRPFF	TGTGCCAGCTCACCGTTACAGGATTCTAGGCCTTTCTTT
TRBJ1-2	TRBV2	13	TRBD1	NA	CASSEGTGVGYTF	TGTGCCAGCAGTGAAGGGACAGGGGTTGGCTACACCTTC
TRBJ2-7	TRBV9	15	TRBD1	NA	CASSARVTGNHEQYF	TGTGCCAGCAGCGCTAGGGTGACAGGGAACCACGAGCAGTACTTC
TRBJ2-5	TRBV11-3	15	TRBD2	NA	CASSLAGAPRETQYF	TGTGCCAGCAGCCTAGCGGGAGCCCCTCGAGAGACCCAGTACTTC
TRBJ1-6	TRBV5-1	15	NA	NA	CASSLDSPDNSPLHF	TGCGCCAGCAGCTTGGACAGCCCTGATAATTCACCCCTCCACTTT
TRBJ1-1	TRBV12-3/TRBV12-4	13	NA	NA	CASRYIGDTEAFF	TGTGCCAGCAGGTATATCGGGGACACTGAAGCTTTCTTT
TRBJ2-3	TRBV18	15	TRBD2	NA	CASSPRLAGADTQYF	TGTGCCAGCTCACCACGACTAGCGGGGGCAGATACGCAGTATTTT
TRBJ2-3	TRBV5-1	15	TRBD2	NA	CASSLEGGPLDTQYF	TGCGCCAGCAGCTTGGAGGGAGGGCCTCTGGATACGCAGTATTTT
TRBJ2-7	TRBV2	17	TRBD2	once	CASSGPLTSGSLYEQYF	TGTGCCAGCAGTGGCCCCTTGACTAGCGGGAGCCTCTACGAGCAGTACTTC
TRBJ2-7	TRBV19	15	TRBD1	once	CASSAWTGGAYEQYF	TGTGCCAGTAGCGCCTGGACAGGGGGTGCGTACGAGCAGTACTTC
TRBJ2-7	TRBV6-5	14	NA	once	CASSYGAELRVQYF	TGTGCCAGCAGTTACGGGGCAGAACTACGAGTGCAGTACTTC
TRBJ1-4	TRBV4-2	17	TRBD1	NA	CASSQELAQGHNEKLFF	TGTGCCAGCAGCCAAGAGCTGGCACAGGGGCATAATGAAAAACTGTTTTTT
TRBJ2-7	TRBV2	13	NA	NA	CASSVGGLDEQYF	TGTGCCAGCAGTGTAGGCGGGTTGGACGAGCAGTACTTC
TRBJ2-1	TRBV19	14	TRBD2	NA	CASRLAGGYNEQFF	TGTGCCAGCCGACTAGCGGGGGGGTACAATGAGCAGTTCTTC
TRBJ2-1	TRBV6-2/TRBV6-3	13	NA	few	CASSFNSRNEQFF	TGTGCCAGCAGTTTTAACTCCCGCAATGAGCAGTTCTTC
TRBJ2-7	TRBV6-5	14	TRBD1	NA	CASRWGQASYEQYF	TGTGCCAGCAGGTGGGGACAGGCTTCCTACGAGCAGTACTTC
TRBJ1-1	TRBV14	15	NA	few	CASSLYGVLNTEAFF	TGTGCCAGCAGCCTCTACGGGGTCTTGAACACTGAAGCTTTCTTT
TRBJ1-6	TRBV18	14	TRBD1	NA	CASSPNRGRSPLHF	TGTGCCAGCTCTCCTAACAGGGGGCGATCACCCCTCCACTTT
TRBJ1-1	TRBV7-2	12	NA	few	CASSQGTREAFF	TGTGCCAGCAGCCAAGGGACACGTGAAGCTTTCTTT
TRBJ1-1	TRBV6-5	14	NA	NA	CASQDLRWSTEAFF	TGTGCCAGCCAGGACTTACGGTGGAGCACTGAAGCTTTCTTT
TRBJ2-5	TRBV6-2/TRBV6-3	15	TRBD2	NA	CASSPMGGFGETQYF	TGTGCCAGCAGCCCTATGGGGGGGTTTGGAGAGACCCAGTACTTC
TRBJ2-1	TRBV29-1	12	NA	NA	CSVEAIGNEQFF	TGCAGCGTTGAAGCTATCGGCAATGAGCAGTTCTTC
TRBJ2-2	TRBV5-1	15	TRBD2	NA	CASSLDLADTGELFF	TGCGCCAGCAGCTTGGATCTAGCGGACACCGGGGAGCTGTTTTTT
TRBJ1-4	TRBV28	14	NA	NA	CASSFRGFDEKLFF	TGTGCCAGCAGTTTCCGGGGGTTCGATGAAAAACTGTTTTTT
TRBJ1-5	TRBV30	13	TRBD1	NA	CAWSDRANQPQHF	TGTGCCTGGTCGGACAGGGCCAATCAGCCCCAGCATTTT
TRBJ2-1	TRBV6-5	12	TRBD2	NA	CASTGGDNEQFF	TGTGCCAGCACGGGGGGGGACAATGAGCAGTTCTTC
TRBJ1-1	TRBV4-3	14	NA	NA	CASSLTQGSTEAFF	TGCGCCAGCAGCCTTACACAGGGAAGCACTGAAGCTTTCTTT
TRBJ2-1	TRBV7-2	14	NA	NA	CASSLARKGNEQFF	TGTGCCAGCAGCTTAGCGCGGAAAGGCAATGAGCAGTTCTTC
TRBJ1-1	TRBV18	12	TRBD1	NA	CASSPPTGSAFF	TGTGCCAGCTCACCACCGACAGGGAGTGCTTTCTTT
TRBJ2-7	TRBV19	15	TRBD2	NA	CASSIVAGGIYEQYF	TGTGCCAGTAGTATAGTGGCGGGGGGGATCTACGAGCAGTACTTC
TRBJ2-3	TRBV2	15	NA	NA	CASSETPLSRDTQYF	TGTGCCAGCAGTGAGACTCCCTTAAGCCGAGATACGCAGTATTTT
TRBJ2-5	TRBV29-1	13	TRBD2	NA	CSARLAGVETQYF	TGCAGCGCCAGACTAGCGGGAGTAGAGACCCAGTACTTC
TRBJ2-1	TRBV4-2	13	TRBD2	NA	CASSQGSLAGQFF	TGTGCCAGCAGCCAAGGTTCGCTAGCGGGGCAGTTCTTC
TRBJ2-7	TRBV6-1	13	TRBD1	NA	CASSEQGVGEQYF	TGTGCCAGCAGTGAACAGGGGGTGGGAGAGCAGTACTTC
TRBJ2-1	TRBV6-4	15	TRBD2	NA	CASSAGTSGYNEQFF	TGTGCCAGCAGTGCCGGGACTAGCGGCTACAATGAGCAGTTCTTC
TRBJ2-5	TRBV2	14	NA	NA	CASSDDRTGETQYF	TGTGCCAGCAGCGACGACAGGACCGGAGAGACCCAGTACTTC
TRBJ1-1	TRBV28	14	TRBD1	NA	CASSPLGGQTEAFF	TGTGCCAGCAGTCCCCTGGGGGGACAGACTGAAGCTTTCTTT
TRBJ1-6	TRBV6-5	13	NA	NA	CASSSTGVSPLHF	TGTGCCAGCAGTTCTACGGGGGTTTCACCCCTCCACTTT
TRBJ2-1	TRBV29-1	14	NA	NA	CSVDSRVRDNEQFF	TGCAGCGTTGATAGTAGGGTCAGGGACAATGAGCAGTTCTTC
TRBJ2-3	TRBV15	14	NA	NA	CATSLVRLPLTQYF	TGTGCCACCAGCCTGGTCAGGCTTCCTCTTACGCAGTATTTT
TRBJ2-5	TRBV4-3	16	TRBD2	NA	CASSRRLALRQETQYF	TGCGCCAGCAGCCGGAGACTAGCTCTGAGGCAAGAGACCCAGTACTTC
TRBJ1-6	TRBV5-8	15	TRBD1	NA	CASSTRGQGNSPLHF	TGTGCCAGCAGCACCAGGGGGCAAGGGAATTCACCCCTCCACTTT
TRBJ1-6	TRBV7-3	13	NA	NA	CASSPDRTSPLHF	TGTGCCAGCAGCCCAGACAGGACTTCACCCCTCCACTTT
TRBJ2-3	TRBV2	20	TRBD2	NA	CASSERVKASGRALTDTQYF	TGTGCCAGCAGTGAAAGGGTGAAGGCTAGCGGGAGGGCCCTCACAGATACGCAGTATTTT
TRBJ2-7	TRBV19	13	NA	NA	CASSLPLSYEQYF	TGTGCCAGTAGTTTGCCACTCTCCTACGAGCAGTACTTC
TRBJ1-6	TRBV18	17	NA	NA	CASSPPYGLRNNSPLHF	TGTGCCAGCTCACCCCCTTACGGTTTAAGAAATAATTCACCCCTCCACTTT